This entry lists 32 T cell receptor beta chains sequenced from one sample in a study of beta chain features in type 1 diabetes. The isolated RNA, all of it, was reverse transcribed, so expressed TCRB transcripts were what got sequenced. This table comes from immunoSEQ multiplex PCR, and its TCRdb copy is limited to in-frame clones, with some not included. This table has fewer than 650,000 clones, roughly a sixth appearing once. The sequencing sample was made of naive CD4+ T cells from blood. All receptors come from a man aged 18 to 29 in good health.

CDR3 in amino acids: CASSDSTSSYGYTF. The CDR3 region has the DNA TGTGCCAGCAGTGACTCTACGTCCAGCTATGGCTACACCTTC. The chain carries TRBV6-4 and TRBJ1-2; D call uncertain. Trimming stripped 0 bases from V and 4 bases from J, with 9 bases between. The CDR3 extends over 14 amino acids. In germline, CDR1 is MRHNA, CDR2 SNTAGT.

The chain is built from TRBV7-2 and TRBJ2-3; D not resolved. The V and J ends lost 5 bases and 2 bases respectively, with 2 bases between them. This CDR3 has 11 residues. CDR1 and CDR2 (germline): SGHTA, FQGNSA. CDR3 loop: CASSPTDTQYF. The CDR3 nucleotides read TGTGCCAGCAGCCCCACAGATACGCAGTATTTT.

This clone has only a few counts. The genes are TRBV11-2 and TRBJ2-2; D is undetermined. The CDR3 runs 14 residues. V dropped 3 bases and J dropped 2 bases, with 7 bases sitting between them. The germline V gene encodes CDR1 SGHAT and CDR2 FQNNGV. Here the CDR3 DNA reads TGTGCCAGCAGCTTTAGCCGTAACACCGGGGAGCTGTTTTTT. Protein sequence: CASSFSRNTGELFF.

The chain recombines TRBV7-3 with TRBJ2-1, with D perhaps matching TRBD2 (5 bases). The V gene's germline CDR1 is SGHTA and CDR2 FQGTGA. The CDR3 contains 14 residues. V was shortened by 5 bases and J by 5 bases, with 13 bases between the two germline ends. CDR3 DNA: TGTGCCAGCAGCAAGGGTGGGAGCCACAATGAGCAGTTCTTC. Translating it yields CASSKGGSHNEQFF.

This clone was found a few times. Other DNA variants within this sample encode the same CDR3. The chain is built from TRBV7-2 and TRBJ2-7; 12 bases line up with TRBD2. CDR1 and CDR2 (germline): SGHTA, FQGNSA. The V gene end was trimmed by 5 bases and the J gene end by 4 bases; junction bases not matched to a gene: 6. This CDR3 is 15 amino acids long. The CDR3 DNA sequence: TGTGCCAGCAGCACCCCTAGCGGGGGGGCTTACGAGCAGTACTTC. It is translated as CASSTPSGGAYEQYF. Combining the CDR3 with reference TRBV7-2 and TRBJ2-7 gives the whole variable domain GAGVSQSPSNKVTEKGKDVELRCDPISGHTALYWYRQSLGQGLEFLIYFQGNSAPDKSGLPSDRFSAERTGGSVSTLTIQRTQQEDSAVYLCASSTPSGGAYEQYFGPGTRLTVT.

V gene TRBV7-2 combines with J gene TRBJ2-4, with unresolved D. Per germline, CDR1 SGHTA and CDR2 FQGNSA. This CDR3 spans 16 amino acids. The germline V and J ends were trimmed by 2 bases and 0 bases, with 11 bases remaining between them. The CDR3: CASSLSLNLAKNIQYF. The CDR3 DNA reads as TGTGCCAGCAGCTTATCCCTAAACCTAGCCAAAAACATTCAGTACTTC.

DNA of the CDR3: TGTGCCAGCAGTTTAAGGATCACCGGGGAGCTGTTTTTT. This encodes CASSLRITGELFF. The J gene is TRBJ2-2, the V gene TRBV27, with D unresolved. The CDR3 spans 13 residues. V was pared by 2 bases and J by 4 bases, with 5 bases between. The germline gives CDR1 MNHEY, CDR2 SMNVEV (reference sequence).

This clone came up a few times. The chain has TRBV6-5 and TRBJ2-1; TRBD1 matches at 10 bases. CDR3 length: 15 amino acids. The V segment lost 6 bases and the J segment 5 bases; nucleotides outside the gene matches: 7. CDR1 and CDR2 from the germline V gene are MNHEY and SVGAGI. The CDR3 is CASSYTGTGDNEQFF. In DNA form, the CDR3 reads TGTGCCAGCAGCTATACCGGGACAGGGGACAATGAGCAGTTCTTC.

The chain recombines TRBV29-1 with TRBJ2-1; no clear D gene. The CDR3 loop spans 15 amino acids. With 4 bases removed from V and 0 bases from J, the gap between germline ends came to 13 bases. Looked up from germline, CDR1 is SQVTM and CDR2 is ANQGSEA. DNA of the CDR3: TGCAGCGTTGTAGGGTCCACGAGCTCCTACAATGAGCAGTTCTTC. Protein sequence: CSVVGSTSSYNEQFF.

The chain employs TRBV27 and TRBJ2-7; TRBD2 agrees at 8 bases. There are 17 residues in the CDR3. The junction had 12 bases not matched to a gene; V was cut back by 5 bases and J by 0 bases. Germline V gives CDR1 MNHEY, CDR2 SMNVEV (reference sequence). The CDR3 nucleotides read TGTGCCAGCAGTCCCCGAGGCAGCGGGAGAAACTCCTACGAGCAGTACTTC. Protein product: CASSPRGSGRNSYEQYF.

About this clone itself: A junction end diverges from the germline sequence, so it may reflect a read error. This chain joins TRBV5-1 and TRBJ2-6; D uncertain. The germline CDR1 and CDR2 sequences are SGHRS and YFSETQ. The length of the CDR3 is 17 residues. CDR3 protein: CASSLGAFISGANVLTF. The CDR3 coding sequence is TGCGCCAGCAGTTTGGGCGCCTTCATCTCTGGGGCCAACGTCCTGACTTTC. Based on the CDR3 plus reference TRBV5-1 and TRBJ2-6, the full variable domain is KAGVTQTPRYLIKTRGQQVTLSCSPISGHRSVSWYQQTPGQGLQFLFEYFSETQRNKGNFPGRFSGRQFSNSRSEMNVSTLELGDSALYLCASSLGAFISGANVLTFGAGSRLTVL.

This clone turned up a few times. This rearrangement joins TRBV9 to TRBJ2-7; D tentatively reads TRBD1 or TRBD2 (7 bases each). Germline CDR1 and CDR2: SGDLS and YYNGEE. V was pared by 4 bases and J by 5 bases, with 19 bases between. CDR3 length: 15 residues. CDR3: CASSPRGRGQNEQYF. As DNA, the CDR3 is TGTGCCAGCAGCCCCCGAGGGAGGGGGCAGAACGAGCAGTACTTC. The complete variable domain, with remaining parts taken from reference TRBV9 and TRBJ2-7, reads DSGVTQTPKHLITATGQRVTLRCSPRSGDLSVYWYQQSLDQGLQFLIQYYNGEERAKGNILERFSAQQFPDLHSELNLSSLELGDSALYFCASSPRGRGQNEQYFGPGTRLTVT.

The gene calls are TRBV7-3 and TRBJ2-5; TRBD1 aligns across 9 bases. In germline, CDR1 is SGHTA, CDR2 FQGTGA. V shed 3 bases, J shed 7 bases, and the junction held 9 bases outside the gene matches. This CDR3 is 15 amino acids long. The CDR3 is CASSFTGTGSMTQYF. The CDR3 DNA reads TGTGCCAGCAGCTTCACCGGGACAGGGTCAATGACCCAGTACTTC. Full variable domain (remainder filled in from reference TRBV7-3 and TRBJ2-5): GAGVSQTPSNKVTEKGKYVELRCDPISGHTALYWYRQSLGQGPEFLIYFQGTGAADDSGLPNDRFFAVRPEGSVSTLKIQRTERGDSAVYLCASSFTGTGSMTQYFGPGTRLLVL.

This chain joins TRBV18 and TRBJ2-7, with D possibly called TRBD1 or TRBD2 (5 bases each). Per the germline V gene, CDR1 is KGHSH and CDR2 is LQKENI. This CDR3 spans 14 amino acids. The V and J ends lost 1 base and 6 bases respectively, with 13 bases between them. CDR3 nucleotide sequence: TGTGCCAGCTCACCACTCGGGGCGTCGGGCGAGCAGTACTTC. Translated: CASSPLGASGEQYF. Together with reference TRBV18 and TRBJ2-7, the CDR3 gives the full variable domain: NAGVMQNPRHLVRRRGQEARLRCSPMKGHSHVYWYRQLPEEGLKFMVYLQKENIIDESGMPKERFSAEFPKEGPSILRIQQVVRGDSAAYFCASSPLGASGEQYFGPGTRLTVT.

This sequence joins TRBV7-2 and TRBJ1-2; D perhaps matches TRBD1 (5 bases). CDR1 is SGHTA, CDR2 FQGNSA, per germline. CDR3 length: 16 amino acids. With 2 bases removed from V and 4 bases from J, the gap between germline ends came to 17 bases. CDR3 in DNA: TGTGCCAGCAGCTTAAACCCCGGGGGGGGATCCTATGGCTACACCTTC. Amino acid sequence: CASSLNPGGGSYGYTF.

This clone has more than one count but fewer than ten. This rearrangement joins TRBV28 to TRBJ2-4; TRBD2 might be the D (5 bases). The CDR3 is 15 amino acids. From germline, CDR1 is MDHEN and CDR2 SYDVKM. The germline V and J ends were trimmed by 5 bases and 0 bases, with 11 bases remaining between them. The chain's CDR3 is CASSPSGVAKNIQYF. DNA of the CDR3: TGTGCCAGCAGTCCGAGCGGTGTAGCCAAAAACATTCAGTACTTC.

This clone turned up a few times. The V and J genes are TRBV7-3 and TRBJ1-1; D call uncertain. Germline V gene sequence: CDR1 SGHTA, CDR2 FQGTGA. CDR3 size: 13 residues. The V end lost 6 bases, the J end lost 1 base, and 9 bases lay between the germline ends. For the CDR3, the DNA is TGTGCCAGCAGTGCCCAAGGGAACACTGAAGCTTTCTTT. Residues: CASSAQGNTEAFF.

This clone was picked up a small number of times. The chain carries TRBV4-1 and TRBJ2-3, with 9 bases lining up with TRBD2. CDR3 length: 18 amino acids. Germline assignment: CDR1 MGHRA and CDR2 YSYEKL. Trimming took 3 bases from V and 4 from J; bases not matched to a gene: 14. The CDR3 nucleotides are TGCGCCAGCAGCCAGGGCCCACTAGCGGGTAACTTCCCAGATACGCAGTATTTT. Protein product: CASSQGPLAGNFPDTQYF.

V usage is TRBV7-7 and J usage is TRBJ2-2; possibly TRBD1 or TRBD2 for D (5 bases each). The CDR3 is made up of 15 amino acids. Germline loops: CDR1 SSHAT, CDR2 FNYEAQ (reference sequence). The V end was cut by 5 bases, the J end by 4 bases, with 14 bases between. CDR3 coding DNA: TGTGCCAGCAGCCAGGGACCGCCGGGCACCGGGGAGCTGTTTTTT. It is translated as CASSQGPPGTGELFF.

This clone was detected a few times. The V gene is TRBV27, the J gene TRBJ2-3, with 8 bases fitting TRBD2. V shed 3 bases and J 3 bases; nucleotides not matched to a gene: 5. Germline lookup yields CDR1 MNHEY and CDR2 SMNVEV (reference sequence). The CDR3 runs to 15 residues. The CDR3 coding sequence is TGTGCCAGCAGTTTCCCCGGCGGGGGGACAGATACGCAGTATTTT. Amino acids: CASSFPGGGTDTQYF.

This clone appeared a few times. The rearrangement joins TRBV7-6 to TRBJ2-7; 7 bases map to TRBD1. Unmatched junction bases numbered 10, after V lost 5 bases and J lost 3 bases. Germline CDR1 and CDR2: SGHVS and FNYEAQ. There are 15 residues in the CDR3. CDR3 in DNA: TGTGCCAGCAGCCGCGAACCGGGACAGATCTACGAGCAGTACTTC. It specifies CASSREPGQIYEQYF.

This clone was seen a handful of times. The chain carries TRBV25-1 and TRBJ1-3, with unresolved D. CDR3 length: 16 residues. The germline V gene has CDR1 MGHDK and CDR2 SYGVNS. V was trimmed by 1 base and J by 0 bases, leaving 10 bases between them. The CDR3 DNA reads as TGTGCCAGCAGTGAATCAAGGACCCTCTCTGGAAACACCATATATTTT. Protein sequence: CASSESRTLSGNTIYF.

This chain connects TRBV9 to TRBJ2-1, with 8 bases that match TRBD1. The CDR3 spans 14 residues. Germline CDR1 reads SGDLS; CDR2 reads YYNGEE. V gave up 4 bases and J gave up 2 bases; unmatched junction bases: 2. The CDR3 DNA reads TGTGCCAGCAGCCGACAGGGGCCCTACAATGAGCAGTTCTTC. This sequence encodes CASSRQGPYNEQFF.

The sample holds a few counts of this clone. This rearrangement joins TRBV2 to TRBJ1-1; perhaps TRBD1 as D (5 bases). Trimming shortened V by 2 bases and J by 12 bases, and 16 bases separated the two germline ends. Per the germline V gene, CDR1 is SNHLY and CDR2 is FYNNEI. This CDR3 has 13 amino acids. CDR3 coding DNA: TGTGCCAGCAGTGAATCGGGCAGGGTGACAACTTTCTTT. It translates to CASSESGRVTTFF.

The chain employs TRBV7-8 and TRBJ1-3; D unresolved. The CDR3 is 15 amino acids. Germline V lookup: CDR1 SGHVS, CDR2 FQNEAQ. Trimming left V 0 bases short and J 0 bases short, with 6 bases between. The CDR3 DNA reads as TGTGCCAGCAGCTTAGCCGCGGGCTCTGGAAACACCATATATTTT. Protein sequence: CASSLAAGSGNTIYF.

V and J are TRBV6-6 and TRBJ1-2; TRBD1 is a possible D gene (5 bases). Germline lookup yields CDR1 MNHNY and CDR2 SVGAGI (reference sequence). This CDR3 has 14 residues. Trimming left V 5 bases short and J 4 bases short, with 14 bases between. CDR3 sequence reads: CASSPGLSIYGYTF. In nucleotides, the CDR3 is TGTGCCAGCAGTCCGGGACTGTCAATCTATGGCTACACCTTC.

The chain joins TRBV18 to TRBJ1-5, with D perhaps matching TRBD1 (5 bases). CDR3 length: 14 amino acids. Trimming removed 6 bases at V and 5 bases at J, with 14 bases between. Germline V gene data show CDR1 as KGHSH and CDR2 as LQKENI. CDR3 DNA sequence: TGTGCCAGCTCTCAAGGGGTCTTGGATCAGCCCCAGCATTTT. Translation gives CASSQGVLDQPQHF. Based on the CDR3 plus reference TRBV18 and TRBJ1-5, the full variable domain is NAGVMQNPRHLVRRRGQEARLRCSPMKGHSHVYWYRQLPEEGLKFMVYLQKENIIDESGMPKERFSAEFPKEGPSILRIQQVVRGDSAAYFCASSQGVLDQPQHFGDGTRLSIL.

In nucleotides, the CDR3 is TGCAGTGCAGGGGCTAATGAAAAACTGTTTTTT. It specifies CSAGANEKLFF. This sequence joins TRBV20-1 and TRBJ1-4; possibly TRBD1 for D (5 bases). The CDR3 consists of 11 residues. The ends were cut back, 6 bases at V and 3 bases at J, with 5 bases in the middle. CDR1 is DFQATT and CDR2 is SNEGSKA in the germline V gene (reference sequence).

In nucleotides, the CDR3 is TGCGCCAGCAGCCTCCTTCTGGGGACTAGCGGGAAGGGGTCCTACAATGAGCAGTTCTTC. Translation: CASSLLLGTSGKGSYNEQFF. The V gene is TRBV5-1, the J gene TRBJ2-1; 13 positions match TRBD2. After removal of 4 bases from V and 1 base from J, the junction contained 14 bases not matched to a gene. CDR1 SGHRS and CDR2 YFSETQ come from the germline V gene. This CDR3 region has 20 residues.

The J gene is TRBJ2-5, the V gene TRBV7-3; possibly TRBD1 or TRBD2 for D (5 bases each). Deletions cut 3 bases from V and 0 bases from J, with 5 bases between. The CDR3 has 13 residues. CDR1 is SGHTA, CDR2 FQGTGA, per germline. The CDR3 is CASSLGHQETQYF. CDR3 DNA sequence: TGTGCCAGCAGCTTGGGACACCAAGAGACCCAGTACTTC.

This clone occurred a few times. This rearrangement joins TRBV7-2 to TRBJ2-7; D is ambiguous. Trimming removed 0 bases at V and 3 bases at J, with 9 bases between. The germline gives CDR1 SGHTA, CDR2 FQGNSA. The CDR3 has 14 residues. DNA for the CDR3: TGTGCCAGCAGCTTAGCATCGAGAAGCTACGAGCAGTACTTC. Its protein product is CASSLASRSYEQYF.

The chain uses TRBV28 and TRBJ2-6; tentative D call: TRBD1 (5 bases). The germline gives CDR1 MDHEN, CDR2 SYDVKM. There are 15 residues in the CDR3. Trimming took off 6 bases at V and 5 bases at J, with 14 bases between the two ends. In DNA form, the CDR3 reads TGTGCCAGCAGCACAGACAGCCTCTGGGCCAACGTCCTGACTTTC. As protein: CASSTDSLWANVLTF.